The clone carrying this T cell receptor beta chain has just one count. Its antigen remains unidentified. Germline lookup yields CDR1 SGHRS and CDR2 YFSETQ. The V gene lost 2 bases and the J gene lost 2 bases, with 18 bases spanning the gap. The CDR3 spans 17 residues. Patients were ineligible given autoimmune disease history or systemic immunosuppression. Cycle 7 day 1, cycle 4 day 1, and baseline were the timepoints at which blood was sampled. These data belong to a study of OX40 agonist ivuxolimab in advanced cancers. Whole-study context: Ivuxolimab, which is an agonistic anti-OX40 (CD134) antibody, was administered to the patients. Findings and limits, study-wide: CD4+ T cells averaged fewer expanded clones than CD8+ T cells.

TCRdb keeps only in-frame clones here, not all; method: immunoSEQ multiplex PCR. The sample gives 90,000 to 100,000 clones, approximately 95% of which show up once; around 2% is in the top ten. The sequencing used CD4+ or CD8+ T cells sorted from blood, collected in a trial of the OX40 agonist ivuxolimab. J is TRBJ2-3 and V is TRBV5-1, with D tentatively TRBD2 (5 bases). This TCR was recovered from an adult with an advanced solid tumor such as melanoma, head and neck, liver or kidney cancer. CDR3 loop: CASSLGTAGLNTDTQYF. CDR3 coding DNA: TGCGCCAGCAGCTTAGGCACGGCAGGACTCAACACAGATACGCAGTATTTT.